This T cell receptor beta chain was identified during a study of cytomegalovirus exposure and HLA in healthy donors. Of note for this clone: The antigen is undetermined.

The germline CDR1 and CDR2 sequences are LGHNA and YSLEER. The V end lost 2 bases, the J end lost 5 bases, and 9 bases lay between the germline ends. The CDR3 is 13 amino acids. General study findings and limits: Earlier analysis yielded a pattern in which most TCR beta V segments were productive about 90% or about 30% of the time.

Researchers ran the PCR with 60 Vbeta and 13 Jbeta primers. Assay used: immunoSEQ multiplex PCR; TCRdb lists only in-frame clones, some missing. The sample has about 88,000 clones. The receptor was derived from a girl aged 10-17 years in good health and CMV-seropositive. The sequenced sample was PBMCs. V gene TRBV4-3 combines with J gene TRBJ2-5; D may be TRBD1 (6 bases). For the CDR3, the DNA is TGCGCCAGCAGCCAACAGGGGTGGGAGACCCAGTACTTC. This gives the protein CASSQQGWETQYF.